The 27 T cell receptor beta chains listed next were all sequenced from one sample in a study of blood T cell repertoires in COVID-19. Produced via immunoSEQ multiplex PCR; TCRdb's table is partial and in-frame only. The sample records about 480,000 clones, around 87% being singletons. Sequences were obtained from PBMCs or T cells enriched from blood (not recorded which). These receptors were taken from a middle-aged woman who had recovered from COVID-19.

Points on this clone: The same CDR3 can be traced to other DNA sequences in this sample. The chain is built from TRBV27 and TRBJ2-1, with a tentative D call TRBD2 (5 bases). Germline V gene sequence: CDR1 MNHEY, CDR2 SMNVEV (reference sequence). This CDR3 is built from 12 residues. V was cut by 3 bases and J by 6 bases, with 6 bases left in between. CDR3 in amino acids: CASSFRGNEQFF. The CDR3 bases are TGTGCCAGCAGTTTCCGGGGCAATGAGCAGTTCTTC.

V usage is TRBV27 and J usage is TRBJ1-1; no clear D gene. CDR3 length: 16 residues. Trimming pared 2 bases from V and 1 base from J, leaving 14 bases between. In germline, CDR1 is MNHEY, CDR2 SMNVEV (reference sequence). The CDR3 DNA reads TGTGCCAGCAGTTTAGGAGAAGCATCACGGAACACTGAAGCTTTCTTT. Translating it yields CASSLGEASRNTEAFF.

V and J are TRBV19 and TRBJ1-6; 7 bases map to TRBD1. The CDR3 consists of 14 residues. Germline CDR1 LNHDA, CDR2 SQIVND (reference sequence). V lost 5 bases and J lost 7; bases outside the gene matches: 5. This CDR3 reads CASSRTGVNSPLHF. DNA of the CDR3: TGTGCCAGTAGTCGCACAGGGGTAAATTCACCCCTCCACTTT.

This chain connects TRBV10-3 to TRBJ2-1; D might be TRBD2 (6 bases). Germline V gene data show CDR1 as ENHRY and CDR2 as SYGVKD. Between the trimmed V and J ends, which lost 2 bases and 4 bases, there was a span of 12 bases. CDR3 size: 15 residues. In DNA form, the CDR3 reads TGTGCCATCAGTGAGCGGGCGGGAACTTACAATGAGCAGTTCTTC. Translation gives CAISERAGTYNEQFF.

CDR3 in amino acids: CASSPPSGWRQGNTEAFF. In DNA, the CDR3 is TGTGCCAGCAGCCCTCCGTCCGGCTGGAGACAGGGAAACACTGAAGCTTTCTTT. This chain joins TRBV13 and TRBJ1-1; TRBD1 agrees at 7 bases. The trim removed 5 bases at V and 2 bases at J, leaving 17 bases unmatched. CDR1 PRHDT and CDR2 FYEKMQ come from the germline V gene (reference sequence). The length of the CDR3 is 18 residues.

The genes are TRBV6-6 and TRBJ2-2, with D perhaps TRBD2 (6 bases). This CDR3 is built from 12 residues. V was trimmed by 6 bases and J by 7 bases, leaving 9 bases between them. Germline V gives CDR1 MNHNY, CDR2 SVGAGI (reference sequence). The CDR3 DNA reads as TGTGCCAGCAGCTTCGGGGGCGGGGAGCTGTTTTTT. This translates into CASSFGGGELFF.

The CDR3 loop reads CASRGYGVYEQYF. The CDR3 DNA sequence: TGTGCCAGCAGGGGATACGGGGTCTACGAGCAGTACTTC. The rearrangement links TRBV6-5 to TRBJ2-7, with a possible D match to TRBD2 (5 bases). The CDR3 spans 13 residues. Trimming removed 6 bases at V and 3 bases at J, with 12 bases between. CDR1 and CDR2 from the germline V gene are MNHEY and SVGAGI.

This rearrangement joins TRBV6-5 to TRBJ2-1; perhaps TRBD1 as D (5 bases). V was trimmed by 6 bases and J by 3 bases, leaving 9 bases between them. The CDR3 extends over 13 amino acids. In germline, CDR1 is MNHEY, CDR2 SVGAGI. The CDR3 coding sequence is TGTGCCAGCAGGCGCGACAGCTACAATGAGCAGTTCTTC. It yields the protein CASRRDSYNEQFF.

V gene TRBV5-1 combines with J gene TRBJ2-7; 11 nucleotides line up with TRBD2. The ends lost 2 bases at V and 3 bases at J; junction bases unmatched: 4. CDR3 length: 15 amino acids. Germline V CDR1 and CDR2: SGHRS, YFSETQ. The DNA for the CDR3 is TGCGCCAGCAGCTTACTAGCGGGAGTTCTCTACGAGCAGTACTTC. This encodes CASSLLAGVLYEQYF.

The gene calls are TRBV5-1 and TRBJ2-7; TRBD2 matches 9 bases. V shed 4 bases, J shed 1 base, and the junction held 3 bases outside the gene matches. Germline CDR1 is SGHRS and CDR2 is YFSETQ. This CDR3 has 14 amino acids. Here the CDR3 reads CASSGAGGSYEQYF. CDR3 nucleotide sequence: TGCGCCAGCAGCGGAGCGGGAGGTTCCTACGAGCAGTACTTC.

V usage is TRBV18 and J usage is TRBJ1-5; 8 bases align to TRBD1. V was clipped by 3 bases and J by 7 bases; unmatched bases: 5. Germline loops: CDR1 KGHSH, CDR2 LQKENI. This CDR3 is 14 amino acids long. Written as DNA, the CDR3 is TGTGCCAGCTCACCTTCAGGGGGCTGGCAGCCCCAGCATTTT. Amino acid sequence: CASSPSGGWQPQHF.

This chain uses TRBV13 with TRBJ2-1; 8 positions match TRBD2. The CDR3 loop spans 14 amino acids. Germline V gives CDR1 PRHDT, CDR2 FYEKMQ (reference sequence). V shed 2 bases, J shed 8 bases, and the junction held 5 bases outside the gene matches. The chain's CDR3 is CASSLRGRWDEQFF. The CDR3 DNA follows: TGTGCCAGCAGCTTACGCGGGAGGTGGGATGAGCAGTTCTTC.

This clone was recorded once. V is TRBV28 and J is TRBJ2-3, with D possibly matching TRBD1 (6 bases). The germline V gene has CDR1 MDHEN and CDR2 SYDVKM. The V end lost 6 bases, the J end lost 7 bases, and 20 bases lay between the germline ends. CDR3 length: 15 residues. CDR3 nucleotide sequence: TGTGCCAGCAGCTTACTAGGGGGAAGCATAAATACGCAGTATTTT. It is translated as CASSLLGGSINTQYF. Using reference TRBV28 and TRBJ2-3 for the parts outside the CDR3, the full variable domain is DVKVTQSSRYLVKRTGEKVFLECVQDMDHENMFWYRQDPGLGLRLIYFSYDVKMKEKGDIPEGYSVSREKKERFSLILESASTNQTSMYLCASSLLGGSINTQYFGPGTRLTVL.

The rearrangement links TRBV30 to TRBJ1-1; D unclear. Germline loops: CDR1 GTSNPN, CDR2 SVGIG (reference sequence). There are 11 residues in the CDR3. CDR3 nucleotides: TGTGCTGTTGGGCCGCGAGCAGAAGCTTTCTTT. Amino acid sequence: CAVGPRAEAFF.

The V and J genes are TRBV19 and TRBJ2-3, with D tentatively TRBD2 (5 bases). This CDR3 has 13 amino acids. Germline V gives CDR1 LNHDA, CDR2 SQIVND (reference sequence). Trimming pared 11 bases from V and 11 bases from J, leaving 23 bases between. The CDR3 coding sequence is TGTGCCTCAGCGGACCACCGACTTGAATGGCAGTATTTT. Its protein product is CASADHRLEWQYF.

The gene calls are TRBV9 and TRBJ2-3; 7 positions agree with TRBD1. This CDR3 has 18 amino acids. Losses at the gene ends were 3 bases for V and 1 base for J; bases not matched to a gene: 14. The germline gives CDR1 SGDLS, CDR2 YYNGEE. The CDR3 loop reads CASSASPSDRAGTDTQYF. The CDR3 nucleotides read TGTGCCAGCAGCGCCTCGCCCAGCGACAGGGCGGGCACAGATACGCAGTATTTT. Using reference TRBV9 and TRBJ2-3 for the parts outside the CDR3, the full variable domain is DSGVTQTPKHLITATGQRVTLRCSPRSGDLSVYWYQQSLDQGLQFLIQYYNGEERAKGNILERFSAQQFPDLHSELNLSSLELGDSALYFCASSASPSDRAGTDTQYFGPGTRLTVL.

The CDR3 loop is CASRNRENTEAFF. The CDR3 DNA sequence: TGTGCCAGCAGAAACAGGGAGAACACTGAAGCTTTCTTT. The V and J genes are TRBV12-3 or TRBV12-4 and TRBJ1-1; D perhaps matches TRBD1 (6 bases). The CDR3 spans 13 residues. Trimming pared 6 bases from V and 1 base from J, leaving 9 bases between.

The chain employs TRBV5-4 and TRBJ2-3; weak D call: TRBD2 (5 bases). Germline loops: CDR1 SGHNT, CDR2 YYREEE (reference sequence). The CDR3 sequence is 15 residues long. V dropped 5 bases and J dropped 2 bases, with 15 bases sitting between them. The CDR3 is CASSLTGISTDTQYF. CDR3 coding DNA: TGTGCCAGCAGTCTAACCGGGATCTCCACAGATACGCAGTATTTT.

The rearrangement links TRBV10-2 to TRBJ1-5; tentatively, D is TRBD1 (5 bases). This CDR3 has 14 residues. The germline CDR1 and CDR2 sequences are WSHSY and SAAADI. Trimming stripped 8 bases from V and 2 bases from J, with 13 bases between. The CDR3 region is CASHAGGGNQPQHF. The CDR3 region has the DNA TGCGCCAGCCACGCTGGGGGGGGCAATCAGCCCCAGCATTTT.

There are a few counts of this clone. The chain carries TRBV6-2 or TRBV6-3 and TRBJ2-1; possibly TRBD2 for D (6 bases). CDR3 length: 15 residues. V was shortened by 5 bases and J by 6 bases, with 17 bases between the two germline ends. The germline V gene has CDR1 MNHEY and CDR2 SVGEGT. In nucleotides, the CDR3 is TGTGCCAGCAGTCTTGACGGGGGAGGTTCCAATGAGCAGTTCTTC. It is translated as CASSLDGGGSNEQFF.

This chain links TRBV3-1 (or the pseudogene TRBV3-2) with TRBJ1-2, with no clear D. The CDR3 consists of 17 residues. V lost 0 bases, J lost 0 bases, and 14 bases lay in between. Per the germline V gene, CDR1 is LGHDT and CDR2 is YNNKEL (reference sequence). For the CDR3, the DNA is TGTGCCAGCAGCCAAGATCCCCACAGAACGCCTAACTATGGCTACACCTTC. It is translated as CASSQDPHRTPNYGYTF.

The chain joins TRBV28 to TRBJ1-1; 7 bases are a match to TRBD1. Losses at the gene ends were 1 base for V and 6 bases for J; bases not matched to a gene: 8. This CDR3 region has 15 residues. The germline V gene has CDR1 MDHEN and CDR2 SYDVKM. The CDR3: CASSLSAGGWSEAFF. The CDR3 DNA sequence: TGTGCCAGCAGTTTATCGGCAGGGGGATGGTCTGAAGCTTTCTTT.

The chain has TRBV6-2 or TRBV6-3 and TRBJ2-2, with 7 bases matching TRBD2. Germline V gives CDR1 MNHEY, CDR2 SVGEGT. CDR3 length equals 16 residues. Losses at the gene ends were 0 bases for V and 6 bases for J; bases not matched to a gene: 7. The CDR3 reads CASSYSPGGLAGELFF. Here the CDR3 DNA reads TGTGCCAGCAGTTACTCTCCGGGGGGTCTGGCCGGGGAGCTGTTTTTT.

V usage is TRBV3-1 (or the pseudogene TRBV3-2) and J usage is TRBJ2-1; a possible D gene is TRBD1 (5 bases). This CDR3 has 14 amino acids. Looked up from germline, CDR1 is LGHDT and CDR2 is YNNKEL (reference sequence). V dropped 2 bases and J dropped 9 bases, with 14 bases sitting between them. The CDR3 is CASSQSEGVPEQFF. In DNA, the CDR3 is TGTGCCAGCAGCCAATCCGAAGGGGTTCCTGAGCAGTTCTTC.

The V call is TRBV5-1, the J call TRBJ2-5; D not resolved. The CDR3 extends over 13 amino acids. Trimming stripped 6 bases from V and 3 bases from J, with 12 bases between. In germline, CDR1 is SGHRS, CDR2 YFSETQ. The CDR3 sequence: CASKVIGEETQYF. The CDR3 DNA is TGCGCCAGCAAGGTTATAGGAGAAGAGACCCAGTACTTC.

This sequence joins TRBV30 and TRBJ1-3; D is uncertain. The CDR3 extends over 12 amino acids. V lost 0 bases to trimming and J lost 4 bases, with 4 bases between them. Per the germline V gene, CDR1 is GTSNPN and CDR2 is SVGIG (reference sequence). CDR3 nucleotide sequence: TGTGCCTGGAGTGTATCGGGAAACACCATATATTTT. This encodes CAWSVSGNTIYF. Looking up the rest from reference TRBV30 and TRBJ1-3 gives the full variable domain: SQTIHQWPATLVQPVGSPLSLECTVEGTSNPNLYWYRQAAGRGLQLLFYSVGIGQISSEVPQNLSASRPQDRQFILSSKKLLLSDSGFYLCAWSVSGNTIYFGEGSWLTVV.

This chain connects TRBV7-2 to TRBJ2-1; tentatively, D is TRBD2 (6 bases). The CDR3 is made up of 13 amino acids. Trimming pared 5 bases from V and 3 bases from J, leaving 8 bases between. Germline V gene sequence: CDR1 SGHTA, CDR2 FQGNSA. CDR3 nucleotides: TGTGCCAGCAGCAGGGGACTCTACAATGAGCAGTTCTTC. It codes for CASSRGLYNEQFF. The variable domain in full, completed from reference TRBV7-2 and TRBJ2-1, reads GAGVSQSPSNKVTEKGKDVELRCDPISGHTALYWYRQSLGQGLEFLIYFQGNSAPDKSGLPSDRFSAERTGGSVSTLTIQRTQQEDSAVYLCASSRGLYNEQFFGPGTRLTVL.